The source of this T cell receptor (beta chain) is a study of identical twins. Deletions cut 3 bases from V and 6 bases from J, with 8 bases between. CDR3 length equals 12 residues. CDR1 is SGHRS and CDR2 is YFSETQ in the germline V gene. This clonotype appeared many times. The antigen remains unidentified. With template switching, a universal primer site was added, and the cDNA carried unique molecular identifiers. One entry per CDR3 protein results from TCRdb running MiXCR on the 5' RACE reads. This sample has approximately 690,000 distinct CDR3 sequences, with around 6% found just once. Study findings and constraints: Conclusions were drawn cross-sectionally by statistical analysis, without following the same donors. Twin pairs' shared out-of-frame alpha sequences were enriched in low generation probability.

The rearrangement joins TRBV5-1 to TRBJ2-3; D unresolved. Sequencing input: naive T cells sorted from blood. The clonotype was recovered from a man aged 18 to 35 in good health. CDR3 in amino acids: CASSSDVDTQYF. CDR3 bases: TGCGCCAGCAGCTCTGACGTCGATACGCAGTATTTT.